A single sample gave rise to the 5 T cell receptor beta chains below, sequenced in a study of breast tumors, draining lymph nodes, adjacent tissues. TCRdb ran MiXCR on the multiplex PCR reads and lists one entry per CDR3 protein. The table includes around 140,000 distinct CDR3 sequences, 32% detected once. Samples came from axillary lymph nodes draining the breast cancer. The sequenced sample consisted of axillary lymph node tissue. All receptors come from a female donor with breast cancer. Some clones in this sample may be carry-over from other donors' samples.

Many counts were recorded for this clonotype. The CDR3 DNA is TGCGCCAGCAGCTTGGACGCAAATGCTCATGAAAAACTGTTTTTT. This codes for CASSLDANAHEKLFF. The genes are TRBV5-1 and TRBJ1-4; D uncertain. CDR3 length equals 15 residues. V gave up 0 bases and J gave up 6 bases, with 12 bases separating them. Germline loops: CDR1 SGHRS, CDR2 YFSETQ.

Many counts were recorded for this clonotype. This chain links TRBV20-1 with TRBJ2-7; 8 bases map to TRBD1. The CDR3 contains 14 residues. J lost 0 bases, V lost 5 bases, and 6 bases had no gene match. From germline, CDR1 is DFQATT and CDR2 SNEGSKA (reference sequence). CDR3 sequence reads: CSAEDRENSYEQYF. CDR3 in DNA: TGCAGTGCTGAGGACAGGGAAAACTCCTACGAGCAGTACTTC.

This clonotype was observed many times. The chain couples TRBV3-1 to TRBJ2-5; TRBD2 aligns across 8 bases. There are 17 residues in the CDR3. CDR1 is LGHDT, CDR2 YNNKEL, per germline (reference sequence). With 3 bases clipped from V and 7 bases from J, the junction kept 16 bases outside the gene matches. CDR3 DNA sequence: TGTGCCAGCAGCCACCCTCGTGAGCGGGGGAGGGGCGGGACCCAGTACTTC. Translation gives CASSHPRERGRGGTQYF.

At least ten counts were recorded for this clonotype. CDR3 loop: CASSPGTGKGYTF. The CDR3 DNA reads TGTGCCAGCAGCCCGGGGACAGGGAAGGGCTACACCTTC. The chain couples TRBV11-2 to TRBJ1-2, with TRBD1 matching over 9 bases. The trim removed 5 bases at V and 8 bases at J, leaving 6 bases unmatched. Germline V CDR1 and CDR2: SGHAT, FQNNGV. CDR3 length: 13 amino acids.

A note on this clonotype: The junction differs from germline at one of its ends, possibly a read error. V gene TRBV24-1 combines with J gene TRBJ2-7; the D gene is possibly TRBD2 (6 bases). Per germline, CDR1 KGHDR and CDR2 SFDVKD. CDR3 size: 15 residues. CDR3 region: CATRDLRGKGYEQYF. CDR3 coding DNA: TGTGCCACCAGGGATTTGCGGGGTAAAGGCTACGAGCAGTACTTC.